Given below is one TCR beta chain in context. Its antigen is not yet known. The input lacks base qualities; no much larger clone sits a single base away. The data stem from a study of CD8 T cells in acute hepatitis C reinfection (TCRdb year 2021). About the investigation overall: This study examined the TCRbeta repertoire of CD8+ T cells that recognize the HCV NS3-1073 epitope, both during acute infection and after viral clearance. Paired acute and follow-up samples were contributed by four spontaneous resolvers.

The CDR3 has 13 amino acids, counting the end cysteine and phenylalanine. Only the CDR3 DNA stays, 39 bases, in frame from base 1. Looking up the germline V gene (reference sequence) yields CDR1 LNHDA and CDR2 SQIVND. V is pared back by 3 bases and J by 4 bases, with 9 bases lying between the germline termini. Genomic DNA was extracted from FACS-sorted cells, and TCRbeta chains were sequenced through the commercial immunoSEQ service. As for the original processing: ImmunoSEQ Analyzer software v3.0 and R v3.5.1 were the tools used to analyze the repertoire data. Only productive rearrangements were analyzed, because any sequences with stop codons or out-of-frame rearrangements were filtered out. Simpson diversity, Shannon entropy, CDR3 length and nucleotide addition metrics were obtained from the sequencing provider. Clonotypes were categorized by frequency as dominant, sub-dominant, low or lowest abundance, and clonotypes below 0.1% were excluded from most analyses. A CDR3 amino acid clonotype was called public when found in at least two subjects at a cumulative frequency of at least 0.5%. TCRdb limited this immuneACCESS table to in-frame rearrangements with V and J called. A share of clones is missing; checked studies link under half to unresolved V genes, and the rest is unexplained. The DNA was the basis for D and trimming; V, J and clone size are from that table. Present in this sample are approximately 41,000 clones, more than 75% of which were seen just once. The ten largest make up more than 0.4% of the sample.

The full study reports these points: CDR3 sequences shared with other epitopes were rare, and differing sequencing approaches may have limited exact matching. Over ten public clonotypes were found regardless of outcome; one public clonotype used V04-02/J02-02. Because bulk sequencing covered only the TCRbeta chain, the alphabeta pairing of public clonotypes could not be determined. Preferential use of the TRBV04 and TRBV06 gene families was observed in all groups, and this preferential usage was not explained by overrepresentation in the naive pool. High diversity was observed in NS3-1073 specific repertoires, and no significant differences in diversity were found between acute resolver, follow-up resolver and acute chronic samples. Follow-up repertoires were not available for chronically infected subjects, because NS3-1073 specific cells were too rare to be sorted.

In light of the paper, this sample's time point label describes: naive CD8 control sorted from an acute-time-point sample. Enrolled in the Montreal Hepatitis C Cohort (HEPCO) in Canada, the donors were people who inject drugs, and these donors were followed every 3 months. A positive HCV RNA or antibody test that followed a negative test within the previous 24 weeks was the definition used for acute primary HCV infection. Surface staining used CD3, CD8 and CD45RO antibodies, with an aqua fixable dye to exclude dead cells. The cohort additionally had a handful of subjects who developed chronic infection, which was defined as HCV RNA positivity at 24 weeks. Negative selection by means of the MACS CD8+ T cell Isolation Kit yielded CD8+ T cells from peripheral blood mononuclear cells recovered from cryopreservation by thawing. Cells were sorted on a BD FACSAria II cell sorter.

What was sequenced was naive CD8+ T cells from PBMCs. The sample's cell subset or site, from its label and the paper: sorted total naive CD45RO-negative CD8+ T cells. In this chain, TRBV19 is recombined with TRBJ2-5; the D gene is unclear. The TCR was taken from a young man with chronic hepatitis C. The nucleotide sequence is given as TGTGCCAGTAGTATGATTCTGTTAGAGACCCAGTACTTC. This is translated as CASSMILLETQYF.